This record covers a single T cell receptor beta chain. As yet, its antigen is unknown. This entry belongs to a study of CD8 T cells in ankylosing spondylitis. CDR1 LGHNT and CDR2 FRNRAP come from the germline V gene. V gave up 7 bases and J gave up 3 bases; unmatched junction bases: 12. This CDR3 comprises 15 residues. MiXCR was run by TCRdb on the 5' RACE reads, yielding one entry per CDR3 protein. The sample includes about 160,000 distinct CDR3 sequences, under 45% of them seen just once. Notes on the study in general: A TCR beta motif made of about 8 highly homologous variants seemed typical of ankylosing spondylitis blood.

V usage is TRBV12-5 and J usage is TRBJ2-7, with 7 nucleotides matching TRBD1. This clonotype originated in a male donor with ankylosing spondylitis. The sample taken for sequencing was synovial fluid, either unsorted or a sorted T cell fraction (not recorded which). The CDR3 protein is CASVPPGQSHYEQYF. The DNA of the CDR3 is TGTGCTAGTGTCCCTCCGGGACAGTCCCACTACGAGCAGTACTTC. Drawing the rest from reference TRBV12-5 and TRBJ2-7, the complete variable domain is DARVTQTPRHKVTEMGQEVTMRCQPILGHNTVFWYRQTMMQGLELLAYFRNRAPLDDSGMPKDRFSAEMPDATLATLKIQPSEPRDSAVYFCASVPPGQSHYEQYFGPGTRLTVT.